This paragraph reports one T cell receptor beta chain. These data are taken from a study of T cell changes during pregnancy in multiple sclerosis. Generated by immunoSEQ multiplex PCR, the TCRdb table keeps only in-frame clones and is missing some. Of 30,000 to 35,000 clones listed, approximately 86% are singletons. The sample in question was CD8+ T cells from peripheral blood mononuclear cells, obtained in the first trimester of pregnancy. This sequence was found in a female donor with multiple sclerosis, enrolled in a pregnancy study.

Here the CDR3 reads CASSRDGEPSYNEQFF. The DNA of the CDR3 is TGTGCCAGCAGTCGCGACGGAGAGCCCTCCTACAATGAGCAGTTCTTC. The J gene is TRBJ2-1, the V gene TRBV27; unclear D gene. The CDR3 runs 16 residues. Germline CDR1 MNHEY, CDR2 SMNVEV (reference sequence). The V gene lost 5 bases and the J gene lost 0 bases, with 14 bases spanning the gap.